Below, one T cell receptor beta chain is given with its context. The data originate from a study of blood T cell repertoires in COVID-19. From germline, CDR1 is MNHNS and CDR2 SASEGT. V lost 4 bases and J 3 bases, leaving 16 bases between the germline ends. The CDR3 runs to 16 residues. Assay used: immunoSEQ multiplex PCR; TCRdb lists only in-frame clones, some missing. The sample shows about 300,000 clones, 85% of them seen only once. The specimen sequenced was PBMCs or T cells enriched from blood (not recorded which). The chain links TRBV6-1 to TRBJ2-1; D perhaps matches TRBD2 (6 bases). This sequence was found in a woman aged 25-40 years who had been exposed to COVID-19. CDR3 coding DNA: TGTGCCAGCAGTGGAAGGCGAGTAGCGGTCTACAATGAGCAGTTCTTC. Protein product: CASSGRRVAVYNEQFF.